The 32 T cell receptor beta chains in this list originate from one sample, sequenced in a study of CD8 T cells in Susac syndrome. An input of 0.5 to 1 ug of RNA was subjected to reverse transcription using random hexamers. A single record per CDR3 protein comes from TCRdb applying MiXCR to the immunoSEQ multiplex PCR reads. The table includes hundreds of thousands of distinct CDR3 sequences, about 85% detected once. The sample consisted of CD8+ T cells from PBMCs. These receptors all come from a human donor with multiple sclerosis.

The chain carries TRBV6-6 and TRBJ2-7; 9 bases agree with TRBD2. The V segment lost 5 bases and the J segment 6 bases; nucleotides outside the gene matches: 11. Per germline, CDR1 MNHNY and CDR2 SVGAGI (reference sequence). The CDR3 has 15 amino acids. CDR3 residues: CASSHLAGTESEQYF. The CDR3, as DNA: TGTGCCAGCAGTCATCTAGCGGGGACTGAAAGCGAGCAGTACTTC.

This sequence joins TRBV11-3 and TRBJ2-2; possibly TRBD1 for D (8 bases). CDR1 is SGHNT and CDR2 is YENEEA in the germline V gene. V was pared by 5 bases and J by 3 bases, with 13 bases between. The CDR3 is made up of 15 amino acids. The CDR3 region is CASSEQGGYTGELFF. Here the CDR3 DNA reads TGTGCCAGCAGCGAACAGGGGGGGTACACCGGGGAGCTGTTTTTT.

The chain recombines TRBV28 with TRBJ1-3; D gene ambiguous. Germline values: CDR1 MDHEN, CDR2 SYDVKM. There are 12 residues in the CDR3. Trimming stripped 9 bases from V and 2 bases from J, with 8 bases between. CDR3 bases: TGTGCCAGTTTGGAGGCTGGAAACACCATATATTTT. This codes for CASLEAGNTIYF.

The DNA for the CDR3 is TGTGCCAGCAGTTGGCTAGCGGGTGAAACCTACAATGAGCAGTTCTTC. The encoded protein is CASSWLAGETYNEQFF. The chain is built from TRBV12-3 or TRBV12-4 and TRBJ2-1, with 8 bases lining up with TRBD2. The CDR3 has 16 amino acids. The V gene end was trimmed by 4 bases and the J gene end by 2 bases; junction bases not matched to a gene: 7.

V usage is TRBV7-9 and J usage is TRBJ2-5, with 7 bases identical to TRBD1. The ends lost 5 bases at V and 5 bases at J; junction bases unmatched: 8. CDR1 SEHNR and CDR2 FQNEAQ come from the germline V gene (reference sequence). The length of the CDR3 is 14 residues. CDR3 protein: CASSPVGGRETQYF. CDR3 in DNA: TGTGCCAGCAGCCCCGTAGGGGGCAGGGAGACCCAGTACTTC.

The chain combines TRBV27 with TRBJ1-2; TRBD1 is a possible D gene (6 bases). The germline gives CDR1 MNHEY, CDR2 SMNVEV (reference sequence). The CDR3 spans 16 residues. Trimming pared 4 bases from V and 7 bases from J, leaving 22 bases between. The CDR3 here is CASSYSPDSPSIGYTF. The CDR3 DNA follows: TGTGCCAGCAGTTATTCCCCGGACAGCCCCTCTATTGGCTACACCTTC.

The rearrangement uses TRBV12-3 or TRBV12-4 and TRBJ2-1, with TRBD1 matching 8 bases. V was clipped by 2 bases and J by 8 bases; unmatched bases: 11. The CDR3 totals 16 residues. In nucleotides, the CDR3 is TGTGCCAGCAGTTTAACTCAGGGGGCCCTTTTGGATGAGCAGTTCTTC. This codes for CASSLTQGALLDEQFF.

In its sample, this clonotype was seen once. This rearrangement joins TRBV11-2 to TRBJ1-4; D is uncertain. The ends were cut back, 5 bases at V and 3 bases at J, with 19 bases in the middle. The CDR3 is made up of 17 amino acids. CDR1 is SGHAT, CDR2 FQNNGV, per germline. CDR3 region: CASSPGEDLGSNEKLFF. CDR3 coding DNA: TGTGCCAGCAGCCCCGGGGAGGACTTAGGCTCTAATGAAAAACTGTTTTTT.

The chain is built from TRBV4-1 and TRBJ1-4; D unresolved. The length of the CDR3 is 15 residues. CDR1 is MGHRA and CDR2 is YSYEKL in the germline V gene. V gave up 4 bases and J gave up 2 bases, with 11 bases separating them. The DNA for the CDR3 is TGCGCCAGCAGCCCCGAATCAGGCACTAATGAAAAACTGTTTTTT. It encodes CASSPESGTNEKLFF.

CDR3 nucleotides: TGCGCCAGCAGCCAAGAAGGCTACGAGCAGTACTTC. Its translation is CASSQEGYEQYF. The rearrangement links TRBV4-1 to TRBJ2-7, with D unclear. CDR1 and CDR2 from the germline V gene are MGHRA and YSYEKL. This CDR3 is 12 amino acids long. V lost 0 bases to trimming and J lost 3 bases, with 3 bases between them.

In DNA, the CDR3 is TGCAGTGCTAGCGTCACAGGGGGCGATCAGCCCCAGCATTTT. As protein: CSASVTGGDQPQHF. The genes are TRBV20-1 and TRBJ1-5; TRBD1 matches at 9 bases. V lost 3 bases to trimming and J lost 5 bases; unmatched junction nucleotides: 5. Germline V gene lookup returns CDR1 DFQATT and CDR2 SNEGSKA (reference sequence). This CDR3 region has 14 residues.

The V and J genes are TRBV11-2 and TRBJ1-1; D is possibly TRBD1 (5 bases). Germline CDR1 reads SGHAT; CDR2 reads FQNNGV. This CDR3 is 12 amino acids long. The V end lost 7 bases, the J end lost 4 bases, and 10 bases lay between the germline ends. The CDR3: CASNLGTTEAFF. As DNA, the CDR3 is TGTGCCAGCAACCTGGGGACCACTGAAGCTTTCTTT.

The rearrangement links TRBV7-9 to TRBJ2-7; 8 bases are a match to TRBD1. Germline V gene sequence: CDR1 SEHNR, CDR2 FQNEAQ (reference sequence). Losses at the gene ends were 6 bases for V and 1 base for J; bases not matched to a gene: 8. The CDR3 loop spans 15 amino acids. As DNA, the CDR3 is TGTGCCAGCAGTTACAGGGGGTTAGAATCCTACGAGCAGTACTTC. This codes for CASSYRGLESYEQYF. The full variable domain, with the rest looked up from reference TRBV7-9 and TRBJ2-7, is DTGVSQNPRHKITKRGQNVTFRCDPISEHNRLYWYRQTLGQGPEFLTYFQNEAQLEKSRLLSDRFSAERPKGSFSTLEIQRTEQGDSAMYLCASSYRGLESYEQYFGPGTRLTVT.

The chain joins TRBV27 to TRBJ1-2; D is possibly TRBD1 (5 bases). CDR1 MNHEY and CDR2 SMNVEV come from the germline V gene (reference sequence). The V gene lost 7 bases and the J gene lost 4 bases, with 22 bases spanning the gap. CDR3 length: 16 residues. The CDR3 spells CASTRVGGAMVYGYTF. Written as DNA, the CDR3 is TGTGCCAGCACTCGTGTCGGAGGGGCTATGGTCTATGGCTACACCTTC.

This chain connects TRBV27 to TRBJ2-2; no reliable D call. V lost 1 base to trimming and J lost 2 bases, with 8 bases between them. The CDR3 has 15 amino acids. Germline lookup yields CDR1 MNHEY and CDR2 SMNVEV (reference sequence). The CDR3 DNA sequence: TGTGCCAGCAGTTTATTCTCAGCCAACACCGGGGAGCTGTTTTTT. It yields the protein CASSLFSANTGELFF.

V and J are TRBV2 and TRBJ2-1; D remains ambiguous. The CDR3 runs 13 residues. Germline V gene data show CDR1 as SNHLY and CDR2 as FYNNEI. V lost 4 bases and J 8 bases, leaving 12 bases between the germline ends. The CDR3 nucleotides are TGTGCCAGCAGTGGGGCAGTACGTTATGAGCAGTTCTTC. It translates to CASSGAVRYEQFF.

The rearrangement links TRBV27 to TRBJ1-4, with no clear D. The CDR3 is 13 residues long. Germline-derived CDR1 and CDR2 are MNHEY and SMNVEV (reference sequence). V lost 4 bases and J lost 5, with 8 bases in between. The CDR3 coding sequence is TGTGCCAGCAGTTGGAGTCCGAATGAAAAACTGTTTTTT. This encodes CASSWSPNEKLFF.

This clonotype was observed a few times. The V and J genes are TRBV29-1 and TRBJ2-7; TRBD1 matches 7 bases. With 4 bases clipped from V and 6 bases from J, the junction kept 15 bases outside the gene matches. The length of the CDR3 is 15 residues. CDR1 is SQVTM and CDR2 is ANQGSEA in the germline V gene. The CDR3 sequence is CSVGVRDRDWSEQYF. In DNA, the CDR3 is TGCAGCGTTGGGGTACGGGACAGAGATTGGAGCGAGCAGTACTTC.

The chain uses TRBV27 and TRBJ2-2, with D unclear. Germline-derived CDR1 and CDR2 are MNHEY and SMNVEV (reference sequence). Trimming took off 3 bases at V and 1 base at J, with 9 bases between the two ends. CDR3 length: 15 amino acids. The CDR3 loop reads CASSFSPGNTGELFF. CDR3 sequence (DNA): TGTGCCAGCAGTTTTTCACCAGGGAACACCGGGGAGCTGTTTTTT.

This chain uses TRBV10-1 with TRBJ1-2, with 8 bases aligning to TRBD1. The V and J ends lost 8 bases and 1 base, in that order; junction bases with no gene match: 6. Germline CDR1 and CDR2: WNHNN and SYGVQD (reference sequence). This CDR3 spans 14 amino acids. The CDR3, as DNA: TGCGCCAGCGGTAGACAGGGGCATAACTATGGCTACACCTTC. Its protein is CASGRQGHNYGYTF.

The J gene is TRBJ1-1, the V gene TRBV29-1, with a weak D call TRBD1 (6 bases). Germline-derived CDR1 and CDR2 are SQVTM and ANQGSEA. This CDR3 comprises 12 residues. Between the trimmed V and J ends, which lost 4 bases and 4 bases, there was a span of 10 bases. This CDR3 is CSVAGVSTEAFF. The CDR3 DNA sequence: TGCAGCGTTGCAGGGGTAAGCACTGAAGCTTTCTTT.

The chain uses TRBV19 and TRBJ2-2; 7 bases align to TRBD2. CDR1 is LNHDA, CDR2 SQIVND, per germline (reference sequence). V gave up 1 base and J gave up 5 bases; unmatched junction bases: 7. The CDR3 spans 16 residues. CDR3 in amino acids: CASSIVTGGLTGELFF. DNA for the CDR3: TGTGCCAGTAGTATAGTAACGGGAGGTCTTACCGGGGAGCTGTTTTTT. Full variable domain (rest looked up from reference TRBV19 and TRBJ2-2): DGGITQSPKYLFRKEGQNVTLSCEQNLNHDAMYWYRQDPGQGLRLIYYSQIVNDFQKGDIAEGYSVSREKKESFPLTVTSAQKNPTAFYLCASSIVTGGLTGELFFGEGSRLTVL.

This clonotype was counted only a few times. The gene calls are TRBV7-2 and TRBJ2-7; either TRBD1 or TRBD2 may supply D (5 bases each). The length of the CDR3 is 15 residues. The V end was cut by 1 base, the J end by 4 bases, with 14 bases between. Germline assignment: CDR1 SGHTA and CDR2 FQGNSA. The CDR3 nucleotides are TGTGCCAGCAGCTTAGTAGCAGGGCCGGGGTACGAGCAGTACTTC. Translating gives CASSLVAGPGYEQYF.

This clonotype was seen more than once but under ten times. This chain uses TRBV20-1 with TRBJ1-1; D ambiguous. The CDR3 extends over 12 amino acids. The V gene's germline CDR1 is DFQATT and CDR2 SNEGSKA (reference sequence). V lost 3 bases and J 3 bases, leaving 8 bases between the germline ends. DNA of the CDR3: TGCAGTGCTAGGGAGACGGACACTGAAGCTTTCTTT. Translation gives CSARETDTEAFF.

The CDR3 loop reads CASSQVLAASYEQYF. In nucleotides, the CDR3 is TGTGCCAGCAGCCAAGTCCTAGCGGCCTCCTACGAGCAGTACTTC. This chain connects TRBV4-2 to TRBJ2-7; TRBD2 agrees at 7 bases. Germline assignment: CDR1 LGHNA and CDR2 YNFKEQ. V lost 1 base and J lost 0; bases outside the gene matches: 3. The CDR3 spans 15 residues.

CDR3 DNA sequence: TGTGCCACCAGTGATTTGACAGAGGGGGAGACCCAGTACTTC. The encoded protein is CATSDLTEGETQYF. The V gene is TRBV24-1, the J gene TRBJ2-5; D tentatively fits TRBD1 or TRBD2 (5 bases each). There are 14 residues in the CDR3. The germline CDR1 and CDR2 sequences are KGHDR and SFDVKD. The V gene lost 0 bases and the J gene lost 5 bases, with 9 bases spanning the gap.

The chain recombines TRBV25-1 with TRBJ1-5; 7 bases fit TRBD1. Germline CDR1 MGHDK, CDR2 SYGVNS. CDR3 length equals 14 residues. CDR3 DNA: TGTGGCTTAACACAGGGGCAGAGCAATCAGCCCCAGCATTTT. This gives the protein CGLTQGQSNQPQHF.

The CDR3 loop reads CASSQVTSGSEVQETQYF. CDR3 bases: TGTGCCAGCAGCCAAGTCACTAGCGGGAGTGAGGTCCAAGAGACCCAGTACTTC. This sequence joins TRBV4-2 and TRBJ2-5; 11 bases match TRBD2. The germline gives CDR1 LGHNA, CDR2 YNFKEQ. V was clipped by 1 base and J by 1 base; unmatched bases: 8. The CDR3 contains 18 residues.

V usage is TRBV12-3 or TRBV12-4 and J usage is TRBJ2-2; a possible D gene is TRBD1 (6 bases). V lost 3 bases and J 2 bases, leaving 10 bases between the germline ends. This CDR3 contains 15 residues. CDR3 nucleotides: TGTGCCAGCAGTTTGTTACAGGGTAACACCGGGGAGCTGTTTTTT. Translated: CASSLLQGNTGELFF.

This sequence joins TRBV27 and TRBJ1-1; TRBD1 agrees at 7 bases. The CDR3 has 15 amino acids. The germline V gene has CDR1 MNHEY and CDR2 SMNVEV (reference sequence). Unmatched junction bases numbered 9, after V lost 4 bases and J lost 4 bases. CDR3 DNA: TGTGCCAGCAGTTCCCAGGGGGGGCTTGGCACTGAAGCTTTCTTT. Residues: CASSSQGGLGTEAFF.

The V and J genes are TRBV19 and TRBJ1-3; D not resolved. Germline lookup yields CDR1 LNHDA and CDR2 SQIVND (reference sequence). The CDR3 has 14 residues. With 7 bases removed from V and 0 bases from J, the gap between germline ends came to 10 bases. Here the CDR3 reads CASKGWDSGNTIYF. In DNA form, the CDR3 reads TGTGCCAGTAAAGGTTGGGACTCTGGAAACACCATATATTTT.

The chain combines TRBV7-9 with TRBJ2-7; perhaps TRBD2 as D (5 bases). Trimming left V 4 bases short and J 1 base short, with 8 bases between. The CDR3 covers 13 residues. Germline V CDR1 and CDR2: SEHNR, FQNEAQ (reference sequence). The DNA of the CDR3 is TGTGCCAGCAGCTCGGAGGAATCCTACGAGCAGTACTTC. It yields the protein CASSSEESYEQYF.